These 13 T cell receptor beta chains came from one sample sequenced in a study of T cell repertoires in cytomegalovirus infection. No antigen has been identified for these receptors. TCRdb processed the reads anew with MiXCR; each CDR3 protein has one entry. Here the sample spans about 890,000 distinct CDR3 sequences, about a third being singletons. The sequences come from cultured CD8+ T cells from PBMCs, collected from culture after CMV antigen stimulation. The receptors were sampled from a human donor in good health (CMV status not recorded). Some clones in this sample may be carry-over from other donors' samples.

The rearrangement uses TRBV19 and TRBJ1-1; D call uncertain. This CDR3 comprises 13 residues. Deletions cut 3 bases from V and 4 bases from J, with 9 bases between. The germline CDR1 and CDR2 sequences are LNHDA and SQIVND (reference sequence). The DNA for the CDR3 is TGTGCCAGTAGTATTTCGGTGGGCACTGAAGCTTTCTTT. This codes for CASSISVGTEAFF. Full variable domain (rest looked up from reference TRBV19 and TRBJ1-1): DGGITQSPKYLFRKEGQNVTLSCEQNLNHDAMYWYRQDPGQGLRLIYYSQIVNDFQKGDIAEGYSVSREKKESFPLTVTSAQKNPTAFYLCASSISVGTEAFFGQGTRLTVV.

This clonotype was observed a handful of times. The J gene is TRBJ1-5, the V gene TRBV28; D gene ambiguous. V dropped 1 base and J dropped 5 bases, with 9 bases sitting between them. Germline V lookup: CDR1 MDHEN, CDR2 SYDVKM. The CDR3 contains 14 residues. The CDR3 protein is CASSLFPPDQPQHF. The CDR3 region has the DNA TGTGCCAGCAGTTTATTCCCCCCGGATCAGCCCCAGCATTTT.

This clonotype was seen only a few times. V gene TRBV6-6 combines with J gene TRBJ2-5, with 11 bases aligning to TRBD2. Germline-derived CDR1 and CDR2 are MNHNY and SVGAGI (reference sequence). Losses at the gene ends were 2 bases for V and 5 bases for J; bases not matched to a gene: 7. CDR3 length: 16 amino acids. CDR3 amino acids: CASSYLSGGAEETQYF. For the CDR3, the DNA is TGTGCCAGCAGTTACCTTAGCGGGGGGGCCGAGGAGACCCAGTACTTC.

This chain uses TRBV20-1 with TRBJ2-1; maybe TRBD2 (5 bases). This CDR3 has 14 amino acids. The V and J ends lost 1 base and 9 bases respectively, with 16 bases between them. CDR1 is DFQATT and CDR2 is SNEGSKA in the germline V gene (reference sequence). CDR3 residues: CSARARDFILEQFF. DNA for the CDR3: TGCAGTGCTAGAGCCCGGGATTTTATTCTTGAGCAGTTCTTC.

The genes are TRBV2 and TRBJ1-1; D gene ambiguous. The CDR3 loop spans 11 amino acids. The V end was cut by 6 bases, the J end by 9 bases, with 11 bases between. Germline loops: CDR1 SNHLY, CDR2 FYNNEI. CDR3 sequence: CASSGERKAFF. CDR3 nucleotide sequence: TGTGCCAGCAGCGGGGAGAGAAAAGCTTTCTTT.

In this sample, this clonotype turned up many times. This chain connects TRBV7-2 to TRBJ2-7; 13 bases line up with TRBD2. The V and J ends lost 4 bases and 7 bases, in that order; junction bases with no gene match: 10. From germline, CDR1 is SGHTA and CDR2 FQGNSA. The CDR3 spans 16 residues. The CDR3: CASSSTSGGPFYEQYF. CDR3 sequence (DNA): TGTGCCAGCAGCTCGACTAGCGGGGGGCCGTTTTATGAGCAGTACTTC.

This clonotype was counted a few times. The V call is TRBV12-3 or TRBV12-4, the J call TRBJ2-7; D not certain. This CDR3 has 14 amino acids. Trimming shortened V by 4 bases and J by 1 base, and 11 bases separated the two germline ends. As DNA, the CDR3 is TGTGCCAGCAGTTGGGCCCCAGATTCCTACGAGCAGTACTTC. Residues: CASSWAPDSYEQYF.

The gene calls are TRBV2 and TRBJ2-1, with D tentatively TRBD2 (6 bases). Germline CDR1 and CDR2: SNHLY and FYNNEI. The CDR3 totals 16 residues. V was pared by 6 bases and J by 5 bases, with 20 bases between. The CDR3 coding sequence is TGTGCCAGCAGGCCCCCCACGAGACTAGTGAACAATGAGCAGTTCTTC. Its translation is CASRPPTRLVNNEQFF.

This clonotype was seen just once. The V and J genes are TRBV5-6 and TRBJ2-4; 10 nucleotides agree with TRBD1. CDR1 is SGHDT and CDR2 is YYEEEE in the germline V gene. The CDR3 sequence is 14 residues long. The V segment lost 4 bases and the J segment 5 bases; nucleotides outside the gene matches: 3. CDR3 sequence: CASSTGQGENIQYF. CDR3 in DNA: TGTGCCAGCAGCACTGGACAGGGGGAAAACATTCAGTACTTC.

The rearrangement joins TRBV6-5 to TRBJ2-3, with D uncertain. The length of the CDR3 is 15 residues. The V gene lost 8 bases and the J gene lost 2 bases, with 17 bases spanning the gap. Germline V gene lookup returns CDR1 MNHEY and CDR2 SVGAGI. The CDR3 nucleotides are TGTGCCAGCTGGCCACGATGGCCCCACACAGATACGCAGTATTTT. It yields the protein CASWPRWPHTDTQYF.

This clonotype was detected ten times or more. The chain links TRBV27 to TRBJ2-3, with 9 bases that match TRBD2. The J segment lost 1 base and the V segment lost 0 bases, leaving 2 bases of the junction unmatched. The CDR3 runs to 16 residues. Per germline, CDR1 MNHEY and CDR2 SMNVEV (reference sequence). The CDR3 is CASSLSSGGRTDTQYF. The CDR3 DNA reads TGTGCCAGCAGTTTATCTAGCGGGGGACGCACAGATACGCAGTATTTT.

The sample holds a few counts of this clonotype. This chain connects TRBV20-1 to TRBJ1-1; 7 bases are a match to TRBD1. The V segment lost 1 base and the J segment 4 bases; nucleotides outside the gene matches: 12. The germline CDR1 and CDR2 sequences are DFQATT and SNEGSKA (reference sequence). The CDR3 spans 16 residues. CDR3 nucleotides: TGCAGTGCTAGAGGGCAGGGGGAGAGGATTGTCACTGAAGCTTTCTTT. Amino acids: CSARGQGERIVTEAFF.

The chain is built from TRBV20-1 and TRBJ2-3; 10 bases map to TRBD2. V shed 2 bases, J shed 2 bases, and the junction held 4 bases outside the gene matches. CDR3 length: 15 residues. Germline values: CDR1 DFQATT, CDR2 SNEGSKA (reference sequence). CDR3 nucleotides: TGCAGTGCTAGAAACGGGACTAGCGTCACAGATACGCAGTATTTT. Amino acids: CSARNGTSVTDTQYF.